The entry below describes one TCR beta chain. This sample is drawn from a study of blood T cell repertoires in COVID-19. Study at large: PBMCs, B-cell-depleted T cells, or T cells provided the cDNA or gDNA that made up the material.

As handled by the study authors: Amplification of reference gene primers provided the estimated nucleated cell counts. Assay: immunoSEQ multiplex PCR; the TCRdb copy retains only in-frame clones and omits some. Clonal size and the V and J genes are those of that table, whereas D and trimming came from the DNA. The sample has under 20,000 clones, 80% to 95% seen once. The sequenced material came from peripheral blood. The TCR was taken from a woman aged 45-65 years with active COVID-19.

CDR3: CASSLVPSGSMSDTQYF. The CDR3 DNA reads as TGTGCCAGCAGCTTAGTGCCTAGCGGGAGTATGTCAGATACGCAGTATTTT. The rearrangement joins TRBV7-6 to TRBJ2-3; 10 positions match TRBD2. CDR3 length equals 17 residues. Losses at the gene ends were 1 base for V and 4 bases for J; bases not matched to a gene: 8. CDR1 and CDR2 (germline): SGHVS, FNYEAQ.